Below, one T cell receptor beta chain is given with its context. Its target antigen remains unknown. No base quality information exists; no much larger clone differs at one position. Library creation used the immunoSEQ multiplex PCR assay. TCRdb's version of the immuneACCESS table is confined to in-frame rearrangements and falls short of the full clone set. An unresolved V gene accounts for under half of the shortfall where checked; the remainder is of unknown origin. The sample profile shows 65,000 to 75,000 clones; roughly nine tenths of them were found once. Around 1.4% of the sample belongs to the ten largest clones. The entry originates in a study of T cell changes during pregnancy in multiple sclerosis (dated by TCRdb to the late 2010s). Study-level background: Changes in the T cell repertoire over the course of pregnancy were examined in this study in women with multiple sclerosis.

V is pruned by 4 bases and J by 7 bases, leaving 6 bases of the junction without a gene match. The CDR3 goes from the cysteine to the phenylalanine over 13 residues. CDR3 DNA only is kept here, 39 bases in frame from base 1. CDR1 and CDR2 (SEHNR, FQNEAQ) derive from the germline V gene (reference sequence). The chain is assembled from TRBV7-9 and TRBJ2-5, with TRBD2 identical over 7 junction bases. This receptor was identified in a female donor with multiple sclerosis, enrolled in a pregnancy study. This sample comprised peripheral blood, obtained in the second trimester of pregnancy. The DNA sequence is given as TGTGCCAGCAGCTCTAGCGGCTCTGGGACCCAGTACTTC. It specifies CASSSSGSGTQYF.